This record looks at one T cell receptor beta chain sequence and its context. Its antigen target is currently unknown. The sample holds no much larger clone one base away, and base qualities are not on file. The cohort consisted of 670 or so healthy bone marrow donors. At the time of sampling, every cohort member was nominally healthy, though immune exposures that went unrecorded were likely present. The donor tested CMV seropositive and was one of the 289 seropositive cohort members. Each donor provided a peripheral blood sample, and peripheral blood mononuclear cells were used for TCR beta sequencing. The Qiagen DNeasy Blood Extraction Kit was used to extract genomic DNA from the blood cell samples. The sample belongs to a study of cytomegalovirus exposure and HLA in healthy donors (dated by TCRdb to about 2017). About the study as a whole: An earlier analysis of more than 550 of the donors reported approximately 300 Gb of sequence data and around 100 million unique TCR beta sequences obtained from roughly 170 million T cells. An early release that covered roughly 600 HLA-typed donors contained approximately 300 gigabases of sequencing data and approximately 85 million unique TCR sequences. Among the roughly 400 genotyped donors, 81% belonged to the genetic ancestry cluster associated with self-reported Caucasian donors. The study aimed to test whether signatures of past pathogen exposure could be identified by cataloging public T cell receptors. Using immunosequencing, the study profiled T cell repertoires from 640 or so subjects and related those repertoires to cytomegalovirus serostatus. Besides the first cohort of about 730 subjects, a separate validation cohort made up of roughly 120 different subjects was used. To predict cytomegalovirus infection status, the study combined high-throughput TCR immunosequencing, statistical association of individual TCRs with disease status, and machine learning. To study patterns of TCR occurrence, a later analysis re-analyzed previously published TCR beta repertoires from under 750 donors and added high-resolution HLA genotyping. Rather than using new phenotypic data, the later analysis identified candidate immune exposures from TCR beta sequences and from how often those sequences occurred across donors. An earlier analysis of approximately 580 of the donors used high-throughput TCR beta sequencing to judge whether each TCR beta V gene segment behaved as functional or pseudogenic. Alongside the repertoire data, information on donor age, sex, ethnicity and CMV serostatus was compiled. A later genetic analysis used genome-wide SNP genotypes for about 65% of the 666 donors, treating that subset as a discovery cohort. Every repertoire in the discovery cohort had been generated on one and the same sequencing platform. Both class I and class II loci were covered by HLA typing, at four-digit resolution. The number of typed donors differed by locus: about 620-640 for A, B, C, DRB1 and DQB1; approximately 520 for DQA1; 606 for DPA1; and approximately 450 for DPB1. Because of strong linkage in the cohort, roughly five DR-DQ haplotypes were treated as single units for association and clustering. On average, 235,054 unique TCR beta nucleotide sequences were sequenced per donor among 300 to 500 genotyped donors of the cohort, with 15% to 20% of those sequences being non-productive. The investigation overall reported the following: The authors suggested that the approach could potentially be generalized to other disease states and immunological phenotypes. For the cohort, immune exposure information was limited to CMV serostatus. While some public TCRs were present in many individuals, most TCR sequences turned up only very rarely across donors. A few of the identified cytomegalovirus-associated TCR beta chains were confirmed in vitro to be specific for cytomegalovirus antigens. In a later analysis, TCR association rates were found to vary across HLA loci, with the most associated TCRs seen for DRB1 alleles and the fewest for HLA-C alleles. An association between a missense DCLRE1C variant and V-gene and J-gene trimming of TCR beta chains was found in a later genetic analysis and replicated in an independent cohort. Linkage disequilibrium might explain the correlated functional status among segregating V segments, but an unknown experimental factor could not be ruled out. In both the original and validation cohorts, the classifier was reported to diagnose cytomegalovirus status with high specificity and sensitivity. In this cohort, only TCR beta chains were sequenced, and detectable features were limited by the absence of alpha or paired-chain data. Because HLA typing was unavailable for some donors at each locus, only the typed subset was used in association tests. The study listed 150 to 200 TCR beta chains as associated with cytomegalovirus. A group of highly shared sequence variants was considered likely to be a technical artifact of the sequencing pipeline. Roughly 17 rarely observed V segments, including chromosome 9 orphons, were excluded from the earlier analysis of about 500 of the donors because counts were too low. According to a later analysis, parvovirus B19, influenza, CMV and Epstein-Barr virus appeared linked to several top co-occurrence clusters. An earlier analysis of around 540 of the donors showed that most TCR beta V segments appeared in productive rearrangements either about 87% or about 30% of the time, which broadly matched IMGT annotations. A further reported finding was that TCR beta sequences accurately predicted the HLA-A and HLA-B alleles for most subjects in the first cohort. When HLA alleles, especially DR and DQ, strongly co-occurred, TCR associations were difficult to assign to individual alleles. The presence/absence analyses assumed that sequencing depth was roughly uniform across donors, and that assumption may not be true. Specific HLA alleles were associated with 15,000 to 20,000 TCR beta sequences at a false discovery rate of 0.05 in a later analysis. Most CMV-associated TCR beta chains appeared to be HLA-restricted in a later analysis, and the HLA associations seemed to be driven largely by CMV exposure. According to a later genetic analysis, donors in an Asian-associated ancestry cluster had fewer N-insertions in productive TCRs than the approximately 690-donor mean. In a later analysis, HLA-associated TCR beta chains were found to be more clonally expanded and to have lower generation probabilities than equally common non-associated chains.

The library was built by means of the immunoSEQ multiplex PCR assay. The multiplex PCR relied on a mix of 60 forward primers for TCR Vbeta segments and 13 reverse primers for TCR Jbeta segments. A multiplex PCR assay on genomic DNA amplified the CDR3 region of rearranged TCR beta genes. Amplified TCR beta libraries were sequenced as 87-base-pair reads on the Illumina HiSeq System. Per the authors' processing: A later analysis counted tens of millions of unique TCR beta chains across the approximately 700 repertoires, and roughly 9.9 million of these chains were shared by at least two donors. Raw reads were error-corrected and collapsed into unique sequences by a nearest-neighbor algorithm in which closely related sequences were merged to remove PCR and sequencing errors. Alignment of CDR3 sequences to IMGT reference sequences was used to assign V, D and J gene segments. For a sequence to be retained, at least a six-nucleotide match to both a V gene segment and a J gene segment was required. A rearrangement was called productive if the CDR3 had no stop codons and remained in frame with V and J, and every other rearrangement was called non-productive. Following IMGT convention, CDR3 was defined as the stretch from the second conserved V-encoded cysteine up to the conserved J-encoded phenylalanine. The earlier analysis of about 570 of the donors excluded any sequence lacking an unambiguous match to a single V gene segment. In an earlier analysis of about 590 of the donors, a V segment was called functional when productive rearrangements were above 56.7%, and segregating when the standard deviation between donors exceeded 5%. A statistical classification framework was built to diagnose cytomegalovirus status from the catalog of TCR beta chain sequences. V and J gene assignment, in a later analysis, came from comparing TCR nucleotide sequences with IMGT/GENE-DB human TR gene sequences. In a later analysis, CDR3 sequences and most-parsimonious VDJ recombination scenarios were assigned using the TCRdist pipeline. In a later analysis, each TCR beta chain was defined by its CDR3 amino acid sequence together with its V-gene family, and reads lacking a unique V-gene family were excluded. A later analysis removed roughly 590 highly shared, low-generation-probability nucleotide sequences to deal with suspected cross-contamination and a sequencing artifact. In a later analysis, a clonal expansion index was calculated for each public chain from normalized within-repertoire ranks of inferred template counts. A later analysis computed generation probabilities with a VDJ recombination model fitted to out-of-frame rearrangements, and checked the results against IGoR. Hypergeometric tests were used in a later analysis to score TCR-TCR, TCR-HLA and TCR-CMV co-occurrence, with a repertoire-size bias correction applied to the TCR pairs. A later analysis estimated false discovery rates by permuting HLA or CMV assignments 20 times. In a later analysis, co-occurring TCRs were grouped with DBSCAN, and TCRdist sequence similarity was added when clustering was performed within HLA-allele-positive subsets. For co-occurrence clustering, repertoires with fewer than 30,000 or more than 120,000 public chains were excluded, along with roughly 5 repertoires with anomalous nucleotide sharing. TCRdb's version of the immuneACCESS table is confined to in-frame rearrangements and falls short of the full clone set. An unresolved V gene accounts for under half of the shortfall where checked; the remainder is of unknown origin. For V, J and clone size, that table is used; D and trimming come from the DNA. Within this sample are 150,000 to 200,000 clones, with around 81% of them counted one time only. The ten largest account for approximately 5% of the sample.

Sequences were obtained from PBMCs. The receptor's source is a woman under 30 in good health and CMV-seropositive.

The nucleotide sequence reads TGTGCCAGCAGCTTAGACTTCTCAGGGAACACTGAAGCTTTCTTT. It is translated as CASSLDFSGNTEAFF. The V gene is TRBV7-2 and the J gene is TRBJ1-1, with an unclear D gene assignment. Trimming at the junction amounts to 1 base on V and 1 base on J, and the germline ends lie 10 bases apart. Including cysteine and phenylalanine, the CDR3 has 15 amino acids. Only CDR3 DNA remains: 45 bases, in frame from the first base. Reading the germline V gene gives CDR1 SGHTA and CDR2 FQGNSA.